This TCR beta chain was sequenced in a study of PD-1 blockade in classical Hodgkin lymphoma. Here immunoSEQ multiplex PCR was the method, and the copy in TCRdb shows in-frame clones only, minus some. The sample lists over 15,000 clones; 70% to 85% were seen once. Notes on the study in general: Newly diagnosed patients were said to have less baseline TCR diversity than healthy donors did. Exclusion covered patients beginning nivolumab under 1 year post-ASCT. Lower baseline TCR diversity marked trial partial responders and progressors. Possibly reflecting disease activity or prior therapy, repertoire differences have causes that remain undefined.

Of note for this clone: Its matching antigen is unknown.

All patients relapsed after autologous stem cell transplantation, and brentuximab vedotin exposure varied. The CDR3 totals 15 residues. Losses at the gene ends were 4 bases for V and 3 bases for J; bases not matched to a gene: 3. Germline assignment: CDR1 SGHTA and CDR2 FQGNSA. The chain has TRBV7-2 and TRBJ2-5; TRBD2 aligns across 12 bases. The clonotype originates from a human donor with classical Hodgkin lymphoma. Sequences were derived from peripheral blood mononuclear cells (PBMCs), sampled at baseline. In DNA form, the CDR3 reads TGTGCCAGCAGCTCCTCTAGCGGGGGGGAAGAGACCCAGTACTTC. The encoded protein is CASSSSSGGEETQYF.